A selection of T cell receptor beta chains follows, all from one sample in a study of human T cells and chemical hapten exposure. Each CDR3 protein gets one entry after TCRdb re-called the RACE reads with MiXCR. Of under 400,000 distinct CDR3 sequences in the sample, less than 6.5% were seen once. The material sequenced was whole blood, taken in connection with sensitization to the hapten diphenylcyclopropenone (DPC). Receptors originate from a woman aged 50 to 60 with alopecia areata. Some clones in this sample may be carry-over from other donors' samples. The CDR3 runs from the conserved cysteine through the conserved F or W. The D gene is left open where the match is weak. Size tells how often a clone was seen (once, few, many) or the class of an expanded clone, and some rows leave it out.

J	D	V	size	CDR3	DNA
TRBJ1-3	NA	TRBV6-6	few	CASSYGQISGNTIYF	TGTGCCAGCAGTTATGGGCAGATCTCTGGAAACACCATATATTTT
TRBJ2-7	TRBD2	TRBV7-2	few	CASSTGLAGTEQYF	TGTGCCAGCAGCACAGGACTAGCGGGGACCGAGCAGTACTTC
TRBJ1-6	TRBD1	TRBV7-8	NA	CASSLESGTVTWTLHF	TGTGCCAGCAGCTTAGAGAGTGGGACAGTAACCTGGACCCTCCACTTT
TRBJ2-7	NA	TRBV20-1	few	CSAVLLTASYEQYF	TGCAGTGCTGTCCTATTGACAGCCTCCTACGAGCAGTACTTC
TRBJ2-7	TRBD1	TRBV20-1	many	CSAGQGGYEQYF	TGCAGTGCCGGACAGGGGGGTTACGAGCAGTACTTC
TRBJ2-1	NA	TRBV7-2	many	CASKRETGNSYNEQFF	TGTGCCAGTAAAAGAGAAACAGGGAACTCCTACAATGAGCAGTTCTTC
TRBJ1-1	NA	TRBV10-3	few	CAISEPARGRSTEAFF	TGTGCCATCAGTGAGCCCGCAAGAGGTCGGAGCACTGAAGCTTTCTTT
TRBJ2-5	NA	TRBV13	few	CASQAWIGSTQYF	TGTGCCAGCCAGGCCTGGATTGGATCGACCCAGTACTTC
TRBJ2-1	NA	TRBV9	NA	CASSPSSVGAYNEQFF	TGTGCCAGCAGCCCTAGTTCGGTAGGGGCTTACAATGAGCAGTTCTTC
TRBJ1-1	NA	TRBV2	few	CASSEMGGTEAFF	TGTGCCAGCAGTGAAATGGGAGGGACTGAAGCTTTCTTT
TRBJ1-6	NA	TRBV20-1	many	CSAREGSHNSPLHF	TGCAGTGCTAGGGAAGGGAGTCATAATTCACCCCTCCACTTT
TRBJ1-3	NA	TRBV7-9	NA	CASSSLGPLTGLSSGNTIYF	TGTGCCAGCAGCTCGCTGGGCCCACTTACAGGACTCTCCTCTGGAAACACCATATATTTT
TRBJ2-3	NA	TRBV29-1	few	CSVRVDTQYF	TGCAGCGTCCGCGTGGATACGCAGTATTTT
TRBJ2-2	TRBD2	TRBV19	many	CASGVAGGYTGELFF	TGTGCCAGTGGGGTAGCGGGGGGCTACACCGGGGAGCTGTTTTTT
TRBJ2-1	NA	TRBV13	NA	CASSSSTRGIYNEQFF	TGTGCCAGCAGCTCGTCCACTCGCGGGATTTACAATGAGCAGTTCTTC
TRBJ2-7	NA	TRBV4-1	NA	CASSLARDASYEQYF	TGCGCCAGCAGCCTCGCCCGAGACGCTAGCTACGAGCAGTACTTC
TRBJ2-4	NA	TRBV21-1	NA	CASTRTWGWENIQYF	TGTGCCAGCACCAGAACATGGGGGTGGGAAAACATTCAGTACTTC
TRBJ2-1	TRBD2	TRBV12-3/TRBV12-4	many	CASSFTSGRALSEQFF	TGTGCCAGCAGTTTCACGAGCGGGAGGGCGTTGAGTGAGCAGTTCTTC
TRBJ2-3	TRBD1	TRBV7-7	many	CASSLDRGDTQYF	TGTGCCAGCAGCTTGGACAGGGGAGATACGCAGTATTTT
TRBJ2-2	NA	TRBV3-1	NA	CASSQDTPYTGELFF	TGTGCCAGCAGCCAAGATACCCCTTACACCGGGGAGCTGTTTTTT